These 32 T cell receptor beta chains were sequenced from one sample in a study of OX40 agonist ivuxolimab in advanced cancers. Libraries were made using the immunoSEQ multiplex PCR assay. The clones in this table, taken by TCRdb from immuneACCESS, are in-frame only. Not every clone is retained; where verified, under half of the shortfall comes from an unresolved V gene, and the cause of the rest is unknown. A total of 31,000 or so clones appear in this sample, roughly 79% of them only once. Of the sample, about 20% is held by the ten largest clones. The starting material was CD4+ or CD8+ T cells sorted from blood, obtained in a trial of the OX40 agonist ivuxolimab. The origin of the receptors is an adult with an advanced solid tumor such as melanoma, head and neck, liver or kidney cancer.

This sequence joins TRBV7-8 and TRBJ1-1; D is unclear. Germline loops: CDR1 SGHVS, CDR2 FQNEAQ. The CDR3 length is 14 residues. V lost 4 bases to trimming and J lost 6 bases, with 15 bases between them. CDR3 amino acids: CASSSGKGVAEAFF. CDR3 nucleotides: TGTGCCAGCAGCTCCGGCAAGGGAGTCGCTGAAGCTTTCTTT.

This chain's CDR3 is CASRDGAVRKNTEAFF. Written as DNA, the CDR3 is TGTGCCAGCAGGGATGGCGCGGTGCGAAAGAACACTGAAGCTTTCTTT. The chain employs TRBV27 and TRBJ1-1; unclear D gene. This CDR3 region has 16 residues. V lost 6 bases and J lost 1, with 18 bases in between. Germline V lookup: CDR1 MNHEY, CDR2 SMNVEV (reference sequence).

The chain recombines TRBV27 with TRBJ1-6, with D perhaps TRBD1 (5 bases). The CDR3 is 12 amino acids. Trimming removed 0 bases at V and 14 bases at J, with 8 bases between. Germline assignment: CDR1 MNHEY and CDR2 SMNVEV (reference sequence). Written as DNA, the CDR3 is TGTGCCAGCAGTTTATCCGGGACCACCCTCCACTTT. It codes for CASSLSGTTLHF.

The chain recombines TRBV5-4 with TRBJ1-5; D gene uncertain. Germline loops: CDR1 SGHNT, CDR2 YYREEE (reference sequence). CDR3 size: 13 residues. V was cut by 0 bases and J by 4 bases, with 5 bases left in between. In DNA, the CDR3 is TGTGCCAGCAGCTTGGGGCCTAATCAGCCCCAGCATTTT. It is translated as CASSLGPNQPQHF.

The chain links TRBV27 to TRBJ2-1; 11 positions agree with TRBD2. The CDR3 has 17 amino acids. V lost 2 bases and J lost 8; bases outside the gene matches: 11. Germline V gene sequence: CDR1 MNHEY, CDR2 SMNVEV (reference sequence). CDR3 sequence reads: CASSLLNSGRAFDEQFF. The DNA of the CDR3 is TGTGCCAGCAGTTTACTCAATAGCGGGAGGGCCTTCGATGAGCAGTTCTTC.

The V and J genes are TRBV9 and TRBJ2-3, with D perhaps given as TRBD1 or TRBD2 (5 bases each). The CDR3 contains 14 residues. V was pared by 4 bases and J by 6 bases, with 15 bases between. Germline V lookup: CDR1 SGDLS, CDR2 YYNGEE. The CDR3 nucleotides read TGTGCCAGCAGCCCGGGGCCAGTTGGGGATACGCAGTATTTT. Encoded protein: CASSPGPVGDTQYF.

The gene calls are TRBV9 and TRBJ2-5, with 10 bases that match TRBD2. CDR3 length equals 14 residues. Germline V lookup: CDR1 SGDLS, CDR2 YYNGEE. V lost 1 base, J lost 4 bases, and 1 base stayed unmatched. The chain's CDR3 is CASSVSGGGETQYF. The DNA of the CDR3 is TGTGCCAGCAGCGTAAGCGGGGGGGGAGAGACCCAGTACTTC.

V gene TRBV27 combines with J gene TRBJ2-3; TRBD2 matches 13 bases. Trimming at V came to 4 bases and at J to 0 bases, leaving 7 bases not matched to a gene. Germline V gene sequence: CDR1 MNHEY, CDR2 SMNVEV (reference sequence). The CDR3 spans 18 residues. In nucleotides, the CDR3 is TGTGCCAGCAGTTCCCGACTAGCGGGGGGTGCTAGCACAGATACGCAGTATTTT. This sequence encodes CASSSRLAGGASTDTQYF.

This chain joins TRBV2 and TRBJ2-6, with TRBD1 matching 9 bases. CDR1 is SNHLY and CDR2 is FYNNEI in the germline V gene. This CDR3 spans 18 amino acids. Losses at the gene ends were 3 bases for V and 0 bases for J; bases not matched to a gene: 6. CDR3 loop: CASSELGQGLSGANVLTF. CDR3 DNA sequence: TGTGCCAGCAGTGAGCTGGGACAGGGACTCTCTGGGGCCAACGTCCTGACTTTC.

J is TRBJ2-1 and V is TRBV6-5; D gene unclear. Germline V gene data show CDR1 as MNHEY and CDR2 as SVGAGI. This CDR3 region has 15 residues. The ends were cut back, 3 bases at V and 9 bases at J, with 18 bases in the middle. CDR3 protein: CASSYRQMGRSEQFF. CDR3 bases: TGTGCCAGCAGTTATCGCCAGATGGGTCGCAGTGAGCAGTTCTTC.

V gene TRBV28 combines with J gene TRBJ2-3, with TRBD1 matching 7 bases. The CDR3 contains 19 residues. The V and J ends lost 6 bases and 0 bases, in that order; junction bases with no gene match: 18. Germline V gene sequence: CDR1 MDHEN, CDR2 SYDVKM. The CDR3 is CASSPLLDRATASTDTQYF. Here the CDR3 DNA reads TGTGCCAGCAGCCCCCTTCTTGACAGGGCAACTGCTAGCACAGATACGCAGTATTTT.

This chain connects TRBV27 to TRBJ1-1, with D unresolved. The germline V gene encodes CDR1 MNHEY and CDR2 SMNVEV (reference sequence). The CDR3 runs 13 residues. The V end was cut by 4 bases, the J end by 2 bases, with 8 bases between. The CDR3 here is CASSSGYNTEAFF. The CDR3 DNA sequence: TGTGCCAGCAGTTCCGGGTACAACACTGAAGCTTTCTTT.

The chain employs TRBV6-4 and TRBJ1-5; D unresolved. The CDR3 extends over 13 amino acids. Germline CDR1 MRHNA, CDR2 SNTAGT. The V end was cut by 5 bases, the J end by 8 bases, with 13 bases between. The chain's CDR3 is CASSPDLMEPQHF. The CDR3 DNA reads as TGTGCCAGCAGTCCGGACTTGATGGAGCCCCAGCATTTT.

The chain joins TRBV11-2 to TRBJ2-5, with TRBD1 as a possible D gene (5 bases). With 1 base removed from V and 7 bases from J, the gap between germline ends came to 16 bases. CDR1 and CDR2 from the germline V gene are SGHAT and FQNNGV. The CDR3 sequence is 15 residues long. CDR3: CASSLGGRVVGTQYF. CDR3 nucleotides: TGTGCCAGCAGCTTAGGGGGCAGGGTGGTAGGGACCCAGTACTTC.

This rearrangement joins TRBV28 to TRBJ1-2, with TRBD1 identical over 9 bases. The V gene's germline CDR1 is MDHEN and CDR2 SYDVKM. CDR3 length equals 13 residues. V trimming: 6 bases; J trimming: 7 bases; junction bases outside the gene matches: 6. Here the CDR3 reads CASSSGQGVGYTF. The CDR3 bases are TGTGCCAGCAGCTCGGGACAGGGAGTTGGCTACACCTTC.

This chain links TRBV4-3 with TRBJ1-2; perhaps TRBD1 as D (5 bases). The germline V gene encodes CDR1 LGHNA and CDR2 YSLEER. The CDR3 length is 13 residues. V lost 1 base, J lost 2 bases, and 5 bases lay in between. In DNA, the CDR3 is TGCGCCAGCAGCCAAGGACAGAACTATGGCTACACCTTC. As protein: CASSQGQNYGYTF.

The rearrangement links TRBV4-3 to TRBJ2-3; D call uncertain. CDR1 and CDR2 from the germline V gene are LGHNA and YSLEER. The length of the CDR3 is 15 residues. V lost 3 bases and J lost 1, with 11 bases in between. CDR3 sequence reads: CASSQEIAGTDTQYF. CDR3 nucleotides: TGCGCCAGCAGCCAGGAAATCGCAGGCACAGATACGCAGTATTTT.

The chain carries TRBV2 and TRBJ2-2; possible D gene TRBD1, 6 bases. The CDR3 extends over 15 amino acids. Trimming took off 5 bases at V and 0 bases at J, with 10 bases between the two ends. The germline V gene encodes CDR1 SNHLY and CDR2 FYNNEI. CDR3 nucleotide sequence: TGTGCCAGCAGTAACAGGGCCACGAACACCGGGGAGCTGTTTTTT. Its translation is CASSNRATNTGELFF.

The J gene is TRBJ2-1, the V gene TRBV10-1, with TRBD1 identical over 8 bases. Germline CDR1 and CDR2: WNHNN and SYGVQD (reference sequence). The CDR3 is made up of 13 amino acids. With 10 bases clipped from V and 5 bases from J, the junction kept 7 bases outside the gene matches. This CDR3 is CANSGGLDNEQFF. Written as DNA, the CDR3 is TGCGCCAACTCAGGGGGCCTAGACAATGAGCAGTTCTTC.

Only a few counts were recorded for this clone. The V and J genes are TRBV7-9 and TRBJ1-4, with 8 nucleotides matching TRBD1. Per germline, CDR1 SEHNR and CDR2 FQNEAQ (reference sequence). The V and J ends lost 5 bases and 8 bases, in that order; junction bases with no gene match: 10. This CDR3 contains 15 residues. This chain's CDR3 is CASSRPGTGGEKLFF. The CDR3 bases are TGTGCCAGCAGCAGACCCGGGACAGGAGGGGAAAAACTGTTTTTT. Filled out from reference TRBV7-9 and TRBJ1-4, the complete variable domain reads DTGVSQNPRHKITKRGQNVTFRCDPISEHNRLYWYRQTLGQGPEFLTYFQNEAQLEKSRLLSDRFSAERPKGSFSTLEIQRTEQGDSAMYLCASSRPGTGGEKLFFGSGTQLSVL.

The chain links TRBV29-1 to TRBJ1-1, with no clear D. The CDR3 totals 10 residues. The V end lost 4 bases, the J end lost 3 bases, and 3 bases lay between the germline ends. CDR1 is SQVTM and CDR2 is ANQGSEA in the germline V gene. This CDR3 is CSVGDTEAFF. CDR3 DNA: TGCAGCGTTGGGGACACTGAAGCTTTCTTT.

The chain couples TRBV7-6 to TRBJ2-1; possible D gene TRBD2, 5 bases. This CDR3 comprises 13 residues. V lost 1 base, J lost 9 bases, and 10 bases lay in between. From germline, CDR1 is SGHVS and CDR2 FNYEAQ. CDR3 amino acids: CASSLELASEQFF. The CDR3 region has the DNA TGTGCCAGCAGCTTAGAGCTAGCTTCTGAGCAGTTCTTC.

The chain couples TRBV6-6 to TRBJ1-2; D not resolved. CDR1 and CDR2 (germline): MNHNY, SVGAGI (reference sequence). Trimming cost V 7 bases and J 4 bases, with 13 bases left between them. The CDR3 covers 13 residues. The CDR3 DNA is TGTGCCAGCAACCCGGGGAGGGCCTATGGCTACACCTTC. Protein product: CASNPGRAYGYTF.

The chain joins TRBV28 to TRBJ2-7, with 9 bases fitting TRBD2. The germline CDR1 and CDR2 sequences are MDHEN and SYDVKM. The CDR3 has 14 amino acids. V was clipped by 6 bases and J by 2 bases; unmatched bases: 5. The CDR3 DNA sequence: TGTGCCAGCAGACCGGGACTAGCTCCCTACGAGCAGTACTTC. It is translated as CASRPGLAPYEQYF.

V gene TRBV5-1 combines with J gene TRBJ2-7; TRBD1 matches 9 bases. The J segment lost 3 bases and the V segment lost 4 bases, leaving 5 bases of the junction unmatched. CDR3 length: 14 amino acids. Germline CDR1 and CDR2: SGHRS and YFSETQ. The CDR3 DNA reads TGCGCCAGCAGCACCTCGGGACAGGGCTACGAGCAGTACTTC. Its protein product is CASSTSGQGYEQYF.

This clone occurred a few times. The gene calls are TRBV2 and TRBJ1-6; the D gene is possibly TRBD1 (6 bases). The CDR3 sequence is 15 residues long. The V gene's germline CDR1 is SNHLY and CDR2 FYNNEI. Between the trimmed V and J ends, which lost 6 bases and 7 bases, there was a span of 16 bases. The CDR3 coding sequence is TGTGCCAGCAGGGGACCCACAGGGAACAATTCACCCCTCCACTTT. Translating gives CASRGPTGNNSPLHF.

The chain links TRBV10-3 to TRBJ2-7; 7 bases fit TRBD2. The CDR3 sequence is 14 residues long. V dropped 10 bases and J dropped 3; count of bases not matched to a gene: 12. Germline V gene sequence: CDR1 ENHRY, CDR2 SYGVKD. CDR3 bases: TGTGCCACCAATGGCCGGGGGGAGAACTACGAGCAGTACTTC. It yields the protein CATNGRGENYEQYF.

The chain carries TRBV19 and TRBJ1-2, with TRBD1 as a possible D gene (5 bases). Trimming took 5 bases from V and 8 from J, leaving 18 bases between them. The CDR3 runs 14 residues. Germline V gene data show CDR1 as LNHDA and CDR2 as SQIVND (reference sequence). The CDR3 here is CASSSTTRGVGYTF. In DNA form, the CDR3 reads TGTGCCAGTAGTTCAACGACGCGGGGGGTAGGCTACACCTTC.

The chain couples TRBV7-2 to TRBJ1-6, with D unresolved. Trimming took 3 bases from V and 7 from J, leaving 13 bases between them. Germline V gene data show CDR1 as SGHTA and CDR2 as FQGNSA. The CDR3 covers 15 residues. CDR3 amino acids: CASSLQGIANSPLHF. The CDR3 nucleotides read TGTGCCAGCAGCTTGCAAGGGATAGCGAATTCACCCCTCCACTTT. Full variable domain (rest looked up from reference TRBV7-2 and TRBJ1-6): GAGVSQSPSNKVTEKGKDVELRCDPISGHTALYWYRQSLGQGLEFLIYFQGNSAPDKSGLPSDRFSAERTGGSVSTLTIQRTQQEDSAVYLCASSLQGIANSPLHFGNGTRLTVT.

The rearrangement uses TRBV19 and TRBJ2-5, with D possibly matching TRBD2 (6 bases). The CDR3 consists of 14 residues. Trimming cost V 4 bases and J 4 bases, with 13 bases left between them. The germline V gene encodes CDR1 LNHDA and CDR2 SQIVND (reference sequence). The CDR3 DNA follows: TGTGCCAGTAGTACCTCGGGGGTTGGAGAGACCCAGTACTTC. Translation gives CASSTSGVGETQYF.

The CDR3 reads CASSYETPLSYGYTF. In DNA, the CDR3 is TGTGCCAGCAGTTACGAGACTCCTCTTTCCTATGGCTACACCTTC. V usage is TRBV28 and J usage is TRBJ1-2; D is undetermined. Germline V gene lookup returns CDR1 MDHEN and CDR2 SYDVKM. The germline V and J ends were trimmed by 4 bases and 4 bases, with 16 bases remaining between them. CDR3 length: 15 amino acids.

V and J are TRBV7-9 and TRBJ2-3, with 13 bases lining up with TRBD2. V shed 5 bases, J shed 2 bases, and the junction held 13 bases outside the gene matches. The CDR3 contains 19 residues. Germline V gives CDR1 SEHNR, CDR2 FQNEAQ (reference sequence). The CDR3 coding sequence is TGTGCCAGCAGCGGATCTGGACTAGCGGGGGTGGGACCCACAGATACGCAGTATTTT. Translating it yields CASSGSGLAGVGPTDTQYF. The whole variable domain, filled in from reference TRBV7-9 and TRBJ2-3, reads DTGVSQNPRHKITKRGQNVTFRCDPISEHNRLYWYRQTLGQGPEFLTYFQNEAQLEKSRLLSDRFSAERPKGSFSTLEIQRTEQGDSAMYLCASSGSGLAGVGPTDTQYFGPGTRLTVL.